A single sample is the source of the 31 T cell receptor beta chains below, sequenced in a study of cytomegalovirus exposure and HLA in healthy donors. Libraries were prepared by immunoSEQ multiplex PCR; TCRdb keeps only in-frame clonotypes and omits some of them. The sample carries about 150,000 clones, 80% to 90% recorded once. Sequenced sample: PBMCs. These receptors were taken from a man younger than 35 in good health and CMV-seropositive.

The chain couples TRBV6-5 to TRBJ1-1; the D gene is possibly TRBD1 (6 bases). The CDR3 runs 14 residues. CDR1 and CDR2 (germline): MNHEY, SVGAGI. The V end lost 2 bases, the J end lost 3 bases, and 10 bases lay between the germline ends. CDR3 protein: CASSYEGGDTEAFF. CDR3 nucleotides: TGTGCCAGCAGTTACGAGGGGGGGGACACTGAAGCTTTCTTT.

The rearrangement links TRBV19 to TRBJ2-1, with 15 nucleotides matching TRBD2. The V gene end was trimmed by 5 bases and the J gene end by 1 base; junction bases not matched to a gene: 0. This CDR3 contains 16 residues. Germline lookup yields CDR1 LNHDA and CDR2 SQIVND (reference sequence). This CDR3 reads CASSGTSGRSYNEQFF. The CDR3 DNA sequence: TGTGCCAGTAGTGGGACTAGCGGGAGGTCCTACAATGAGCAGTTCTTC.

This clone came up a few times. The chain has TRBV30 and TRBJ1-5, with TRBD1 identical over 8 bases. Trimming removed 5 bases from V and 7 bases from J; junction bases left unmatched: 7. The V gene's germline CDR1 is GTSNPN and CDR2 SVGIG (reference sequence). This CDR3 spans 13 amino acids. CDR3 DNA: TGTGCCTGGGCGCAGGGGGCTCGGCAGCCCCAGCATTTT. It codes for CAWAQGARQPQHF.

This chain links TRBV9 with TRBJ2-7; possibly TRBD2 for D (5 bases). This CDR3 is built from 15 residues. Looked up from germline, CDR1 is SGDLS and CDR2 is YYNGEE. Trimming left V 6 bases short and J 7 bases short, with 23 bases between. The CDR3 spells CASTPTDSQAREQYF. The CDR3 region has the DNA TGTGCCAGCACCCCCACGGACTCCCAGGCCCGGGAGCAGTACTTC.

This rearrangement joins TRBV4-3 to TRBJ1-3; D ambiguous. The CDR3 loop spans 17 amino acids. Germline lookup yields CDR1 LGHNA and CDR2 YSLEER. V dropped 0 bases and J dropped 0 bases, with 12 bases sitting between them. The CDR3 coding sequence is TGCGCCAGCAGCCAAGATTTCGAGGAGTCCTCTGGAAACACCATATATTTT. Its translation is CASSQDFEESSGNTIYF.

The sample holds a few counts of this clone. V gene TRBV7-9 combines with J gene TRBJ1-1; perhaps TRBD1 as D (6 bases). Germline V lookup: CDR1 SEHNR, CDR2 FQNEAQ (reference sequence). Trimming took off 0 bases at V and 1 base at J, with 9 bases between the two ends. The CDR3 extends over 15 amino acids. The CDR3 sequence is CASSLAAGANTEAFF. DNA for the CDR3: TGTGCCAGCAGCTTAGCGGCAGGGGCGAACACTGAAGCTTTCTTT.

The rearrangement links TRBV13 to TRBJ2-3; the match to TRBD1 covers 7 bases. J was trimmed by 2 bases and V by 4 bases; bases with no gene match: 6. Per the germline V gene, CDR1 is PRHDT and CDR2 is FYEKMQ (reference sequence). The CDR3 covers 15 residues. CDR3 sequence reads: CASSYGQDLTDTQYF. The CDR3 region has the DNA TGTGCCAGCAGCTACGGACAGGACCTCACAGATACGCAGTATTTT.

The chain couples TRBV4-1 to TRBJ1-3, with 9 bases aligning to TRBD1. Unmatched junction bases numbered 15, after V lost 3 bases and J lost 0 bases. The CDR3 spans 20 residues. Germline V CDR1 and CDR2: MGHRA, YSYEKL. CDR3 residues: CASSQLLTPGTGSSGNTIYF. In DNA, the CDR3 is TGCGCCAGCAGCCAGTTACTGACCCCCGGGACAGGGAGCTCTGGAAACACCATATATTTT.

The V and J genes are TRBV30 and TRBJ2-3; TRBD2 matches at 9 bases. V shed 3 bases, J shed 6 bases, and the junction held 4 bases outside the gene matches. Per the germline V gene, CDR1 is GTSNPN and CDR2 is SVGIG (reference sequence). CDR3 length: 13 residues. The chain's CDR3 is CAWRFSGGDTQYF. In DNA, the CDR3 is TGTGCCTGGAGATTTAGCGGGGGTGATACGCAGTATTTT.

The chain combines TRBV5-1 with TRBJ2-7, with 7 bases fitting TRBD1. V was clipped by 0 bases and J by 0 bases; unmatched bases: 3. Germline-derived CDR1 and CDR2 are SGHRS and YFSETQ. This CDR3 has 15 amino acids. The CDR3: CASSLAGTVSYEQYF. CDR3 in DNA: TGCGCCAGCAGCTTGGCCGGGACAGTCTCCTACGAGCAGTACTTC.

This clone was seen a handful of times. V gene TRBV9 combines with J gene TRBJ1-1; perhaps TRBD1 as D (6 bases). CDR1 and CDR2 (germline): SGDLS, YYNGEE. The CDR3 loop spans 13 amino acids. V gave up 0 bases and J gave up 4 bases, with 7 bases separating them. Written as DNA, the CDR3 is TGTGCCAGCAGCGTAGGGGGGCTCACTGAAGCTTTCTTT. It specifies CASSVGGLTEAFF. Drawing the rest from reference TRBV9 and TRBJ1-1, the complete variable domain is DSGVTQTPKHLITATGQRVTLRCSPRSGDLSVYWYQQSLDQGLQFLIQYYNGEERAKGNILERFSAQQFPDLHSELNLSSLELGDSALYFCASSVGGLTEAFFGQGTRLTVV.

The J gene is TRBJ2-5, the V gene TRBV7-2; 8 positions agree with TRBD2. Unmatched junction bases numbered 5, after V lost 0 bases and J lost 5 bases. The CDR3 has 15 residues. CDR1 and CDR2 (germline): SGHTA, FQGNSA. CDR3 nucleotide sequence: TGTGCCAGCAGCTTAGCGCGGGAGGCCCTGGAGACCCAGTACTTC. This codes for CASSLAREALETQYF.

CDR3 bases: TGCGCCAGCAGCTTTCCCACCGGCCGGGGTGAAGCTTTCTTT. Protein sequence: CASSFPTGRGEAFF. The chain has TRBV5-1 and TRBJ1-1; the D is unclear. Germline assignment: CDR1 SGHRS and CDR2 YFSETQ. V was cut by 2 bases and J by 7 bases, with 15 bases left in between. This CDR3 region has 14 residues.

The rearrangement joins TRBV4-2 to TRBJ1-3; D gene unclear. Trimming stripped 3 bases from V and 0 bases from J, with 12 bases between. The CDR3 consists of 16 residues. Germline loops: CDR1 LGHNA, CDR2 YNFKEQ. The CDR3 is CASSQVMTGSGNTIYF. DNA of the CDR3: TGTGCCAGCAGCCAGGTGATGACGGGCTCTGGAAACACCATATATTTT.

The chain uses TRBV7-9 and TRBJ2-7; maybe TRBD1 (6 bases). CDR3 length: 15 amino acids. CDR1 and CDR2 from the germline V gene are SEHNR and FQNEAQ (reference sequence). The V end was cut by 5 bases, the J end by 0 bases, with 14 bases between. CDR3 loop: CASSPFQTGSYEQYF. DNA of the CDR3: TGTGCCAGCAGCCCCTTTCAGACAGGCTCCTACGAGCAGTACTTC.

V and J are TRBV5-1 and TRBJ2-7, with D tentatively TRBD2 (6 bases). Germline V gives CDR1 SGHRS, CDR2 YFSETQ. With 7 bases removed from V and 13 bases from J, the gap between germline ends came to 21 bases. There are 12 residues in the CDR3. CDR3 bases: TGCGCCAGCGGAAAACTAGGAGGGCCTGCTTACTTC. This codes for CASGKLGGPAYF.

V and J are TRBV10-1 and TRBJ2-3; perhaps TRBD2 as D (5 bases). Looked up from germline, CDR1 is WNHNN and CDR2 is SYGVQD (reference sequence). The CDR3 covers 10 residues. Trimming cost V 2 bases and J 11 bases, with 5 bases left between them. CDR3 amino acids: CASSEEGQYF. CDR3 in DNA: TGCGCCAGCAGTGAGGAGGGGCAGTATTTT.

J is TRBJ1-5 and V is TRBV28; D unclear. The CDR3 runs to 13 residues. Germline values: CDR1 MDHEN, CDR2 SYDVKM. Between the trimmed V and J ends, which lost 3 bases and 3 bases, there was a span of 6 bases. The CDR3 spells CASSFRYNQPQHF. CDR3 DNA sequence: TGTGCCAGCAGTTTCCGTTACAATCAGCCCCAGCATTTT.

This chain links TRBV11-2 with TRBJ2-7; 7 positions agree with TRBD2. The CDR3 is 16 residues long. V shed 0 bases, J shed 7 bases, and the junction held 12 bases outside the gene matches. CDR1 is SGHAT and CDR2 is FQNNGV in the germline V gene. In nucleotides, the CDR3 is TGTGCCAGCAGCTTAGAAGGATGGCTAGCGGAGGGGGAGCAGTACTTC. It yields the protein CASSLEGWLAEGEQYF.

The chain links TRBV11-2 to TRBJ2-5; 8 nucleotides line up with TRBD2. CDR3 length: 15 residues. Unmatched junction bases numbered 12, after V lost 7 bases and J lost 5 bases. Germline V gene data show CDR1 as SGHAT and CDR2 as FQNNGV. This chain's CDR3 is CASTAWPAGEETQYF. DNA for the CDR3: TGTGCCAGCACTGCTTGGCCAGCGGGGGAGGAGACCCAGTACTTC. Combining the CDR3 with reference TRBV11-2 and TRBJ2-5 gives the whole variable domain EAGVAQSPRYKIIEKRQSVAFWCNPISGHATLYWYQQILGQGPKLLIQFQNNGVVDDSQLPKDRFSAERLKGVDSTLKIQPAKLEDSAVYLCASTAWPAGEETQYFGPGTRLLVL.

The J gene is TRBJ1-5, the V gene TRBV30; no clear D gene. The V gene's germline CDR1 is GTSNPN and CDR2 SVGIG (reference sequence). V was shortened by 4 bases and J by 8 bases, with 18 bases between the two germline ends. This CDR3 has 14 residues. This chain's CDR3 is CAWTTLTSLEPQHF. DNA for the CDR3: TGTGCCTGGACCACCCTGACTTCCCTGGAGCCCCAGCATTTT.

The chain recombines TRBV7-8 with TRBJ1-1, with D unresolved. The CDR3 spans 13 residues. Germline V gene data show CDR1 as SGHVS and CDR2 as FQNEAQ. Deletions cut 2 bases from V and 1 base from J, with 5 bases between. CDR3 sequence (DNA): TGTGCCAGCAGCTTAAGCGGGAACACTGAAGCTTTCTTT. It encodes CASSLSGNTEAFF.

V gene TRBV4-1 combines with J gene TRBJ1-1; no clear D gene. The germline V gene has CDR1 MGHRA and CDR2 YSYEKL. The CDR3 extends over 17 amino acids. Between the trimmed V and J ends, which lost 0 bases and 4 bases, there was a span of 18 bases. CDR3 loop: CASSQDGGNVISTEAFF. The DNA of the CDR3 is TGCGCCAGCAGCCAAGACGGAGGGAATGTAATCAGCACTGAAGCTTTCTTT.

The gene calls are TRBV5-5 and TRBJ1-2, with D unresolved. V dropped 4 bases and J dropped 6 bases, with 28 bases sitting between them. Germline values: CDR1 SGHKS, CDR2 YYEKEE (reference sequence). The CDR3 runs to 18 residues. The CDR3 region is CASSLTGSKTPILHGYTF. The DNA of the CDR3 is TGTGCCAGCAGCCTGACCGGGTCCAAAACCCCTATCCTCCATGGCTACACCTTC.

The sample holds a few counts of this clone. V is TRBV2 and J is TRBJ1-5, with D possibly TRBD1 on 5 matching bases. Germline V gene data show CDR1 as SNHLY and CDR2 as FYNNEI. V dropped 4 bases and J dropped 7 bases, with 11 bases sitting between them. The CDR3 has 13 amino acids. The CDR3 coding sequence is TGTGCCAGCAGTGTTTCAGGGAACCAGCCCCAGCATTTT. Its translation is CASSVSGNQPQHF.

V usage is TRBV6-1 and J usage is TRBJ2-3; 9 nucleotides line up with TRBD2. The CDR3 length is 14 residues. Unmatched junction bases numbered 5, after V lost 8 bases and J lost 2 bases. From germline, CDR1 is MNHNS and CDR2 SASEGT. In DNA, the CDR3 is TGTGCCAGCCAGTCTAGCGGGGACACAGATACGCAGTATTTT. Encoded protein: CASQSSGDTDTQYF.

The sample holds one count of this clone. The rearrangement uses TRBV2 and TRBJ1-1; 12 positions agree with TRBD1. This CDR3 has 13 amino acids. After removal of 8 bases from V and 5 bases from J, the junction contained 3 bases not matched to a gene. Germline lookup yields CDR1 SNHLY and CDR2 FYNNEI. The CDR3 coding sequence is TGTGCCAGCTGGGACAGGGGGCGGACTGAAGCTTTCTTT. This codes for CASWDRGRTEAFF.

The chain couples TRBV29-1 to TRBJ2-1; a possible D gene is TRBD2 (6 bases). The CDR3 is made up of 16 amino acids. The germline CDR1 and CDR2 sequences are SQVTM and ANQGSEA. V shed 6 bases and J shed 7 bases, with 25 bases lying between them. CDR3 residues: CSVPLLGRGDYNEQFF. In DNA form, the CDR3 reads TGCAGCGTCCCTCTTTTGGGGCGCGGGGATTATAATGAGCAGTTCTTC.

This chain connects TRBV6-5 to TRBJ2-1, with 9 bases that match TRBD2. Germline CDR1 is MNHEY and CDR2 is SVGAGI. Trimming at V came to 6 bases and at J to 6 bases, leaving 9 bases not matched to a gene. The CDR3 consists of 15 residues. The CDR3 loop reads CASRSLAGGANEQFF. The CDR3 nucleotides read TGTGCCAGCAGATCCCTGGCGGGAGGGGCCAATGAGCAGTTCTTC.

This clone was counted once. V and J are TRBV4-3 and TRBJ1-1; D possibly corresponds to TRBD1 (6 bases). The CDR3 runs to 14 residues. The germline V gene has CDR1 LGHNA and CDR2 YSLEER. V dropped 0 bases and J dropped 8 bases, with 13 bases sitting between them. In DNA, the CDR3 is TGCGCCAGCAGCCAAGATCGAGTAACAGGGGAAGCTTTCTTT. Protein: CASSQDRVTGEAFF.

V usage is TRBV19 and J usage is TRBJ1-4; 8 bases align to TRBD1. Germline loops: CDR1 LNHDA, CDR2 SQIVND (reference sequence). CDR3 length equals 15 residues. Trimming cost V 5 bases and J 6 bases; bases outside gene matches: 8. The CDR3 here is CASSPLDRGDEKLFF. Written as DNA, the CDR3 is TGTGCCAGTAGTCCCCTCGACAGGGGTGATGAAAAACTGTTTTTT.